The present T cell receptor beta chain was sequenced within a study of T cell responses to AZD1222 COVID-19 vaccine. Study in general: Whether given at about 4 or about 12 weeks, second doses were pooled. Study-wide results and caveats: A reported finding is that nearly half of spike-specific TCRs target unmutated variant regions. Clonal diversity was possibly underestimated, and white British individuals and females predominated among donors.

The data were produced by immunoSEQ multiplex PCR, yet TCRdb's version contains in-frame clones alone and is incomplete. The table includes 110,000 to 150,000 clones, over 90% detected once. This clone was detected only once. What it binds is not known. CDR3 length equals 15 residues. Germline V gene data show CDR1 as SGHAT and CDR2 as FQNNGV. Trimming removed 3 bases from V and 9 bases from J, with 18 bases in between. This TCR derives from an adult in good health. Material: peripheral blood, obtained on day 0 of AZD1222 vaccination. The gene calls are TRBV11-2 and TRBJ2-1; TRBD2 is a possible D gene (5 bases). CDR3 coding DNA: TGTGCCAGCAGCTTCCGTGGGAGAGGAGTAGGTGAGCAGTTCTTC. The encoded protein is CASSFRGRGVGEQFF.